The source of this TCR beta chain is a study of T-cell memory formation after mild COVID-19. Study background: For the most part, TCR clusters were specific to one donor. Study-wide points: Several responding clones turned up in pre-infection memory, indicating that cross-reactive memory may have taken part. A second wave expanding day 15 to 37 was CD4+-biased; contracting clones were balanced. Shrinking CD4+ clones were chiefly CM and EM; CD8+ ones were chiefly EMRA.

One entry per CDR3 protein, called by TCRdb with MiXCR from the 5' RACE reads. Altogether about 340,000 distinct CDR3 sequences are present, more than 15% being singletons, with the ten largest covering 20% to 25%. The CDR3 totals 13 residues. Germline V gives CDR1 LNHDA, CDR2 SQIVND (reference sequence). V was trimmed by 5 bases and J by 3 bases, leaving 7 bases between them. This clonotype was detected a few times. Its antigen is currently unknown. Sample: PBMCs or a T cell subset sorted from them (not recorded which). This TCR came from a young man who had mild COVID-19 (a few samples of this study predate the infection). Cell type and time point are not known. The V and J genes are TRBV19 and TRBJ2-2; no reliable D call. CDR3 protein: CASSPRDTGELFF. The CDR3 bases are TGTGCCAGTAGTCCCCGTGACACCGGGGAGCTGTTTTTT.